Listed here are 3 T cell receptor beta chains from one sample, sequenced in a study of brain metastases from non-small cell lung cancer. Clones were read by immunoSEQ multiplex PCR, and TCRdb kept only the in-frame ones, dropping some. This table holds approximately 2,700 clones, about four fifths found once. Sequencing was done on a sample of primary lung tumor tissue. The receptors originated from a donor aged 40 or over with non-small cell lung cancer.

This clone was detected only a few times. The V call is TRBV6-4, the J call TRBJ2-3; maybe TRBD2 (7 bases). The V gene's germline CDR1 is MRHNA and CDR2 SNTAGT. Trimming removed 0 bases from V and 6 bases from J, with 10 bases in between. This CDR3 spans 14 amino acids. The CDR3 here is CASSDSRGGDTQYF. The CDR3 coding sequence is TGTGCCAGCAGTGACTCGAGGGGGGGGGATACGCAGTATTTT.

J is TRBJ2-3 and V is TRBV19, with D perhaps matching TRBD2 (5 bases). The CDR3 covers 12 residues. CDR1 LNHDA and CDR2 SQIVND come from the germline V gene (reference sequence). The V end was cut by 3 bases, the J end by 6 bases, with 7 bases between. CDR3 amino acids: CASSIGIDTQYF. The CDR3 DNA reads as TGTGCCAGTAGTATCGGGATCGATACGCAGTATTTT. The whole variable domain, filled in from reference TRBV19 and TRBJ2-3, reads DGGITQSPKYLFRKEGQNVTLSCEQNLNHDAMYWYRQDPGQGLRLIYYSQIVNDFQKGDIAEGYSVSREKKESFPLTVTSAQKNPTAFYLCASSIGIDTQYFGPGTRLTVL.

The chain is built from TRBV2 and TRBJ2-3, with D hard to call. The CDR3 has 15 amino acids. V was clipped by 2 bases and J by 6 bases, with 15 bases between them. CDR1 and CDR2 from the germline V gene are SNHLY and FYNNEI. This chain's CDR3 is CASSENPTWRDTQYF. CDR3 coding DNA: TGTGCCAGCAGTGAAAACCCGACGTGGCGGGATACGCAGTATTTT.